Listed below are T cell receptor beta chains from one sample, sequenced in a study of T cells after yellow fever vaccination. Each CDR3 protein gets one entry after TCRdb re-called the 5' RACE reads with MiXCR. The data show about 74,000 distinct CDR3 sequences, approximately 6.5% seen once. Sequenced material: CD8+ T cells sorted from PBMCs, taken around 5 days after the first yellow fever vaccination. The receptors were gathered from a young man who received the YFV17D yellow fever vaccine. The CDR3 runs from the conserved cysteine through the conserved F or W. A D gene is named only where the DNA matches it firmly. Clone size, where shown, is once, few, many, or a class for clones that have expanded.

abundance: many; d_gene: NA; len: 11; j_gene: TRBJ1-2; v_gene: TRBV7-9; CDR3aa: CASSLPYGYTF; CDR3nt: TGTGCCAGCAGCTTGCCCTATGGCTACACCTTC
abundance: NA; d_gene: TRBD1; len: 16; j_gene: TRBJ2-5; v_gene: TRBV7-9; CDR3aa: CASSPRAQGAGETQYF; CDR3nt: TGTGCCAGCAGCCCACGCGCACAGGGGGCAGGAGAGACCCAGTACTTC
abundance: few; d_gene: NA; len: 16; j_gene: TRBJ1-1; v_gene: TRBV4-3; CDR3aa: CASSQEKTESNTEAFF; CDR3nt: TGCGCCAGCAGCCAAGAAAAGACGGAGTCGAACACTGAAGCTTTCTTT
abundance: many; d_gene: NA; len: 15; j_gene: TRBJ2-1; v_gene: TRBV4-1; CDR3aa: CASSQDFGTYNEQFF; CDR3nt: TGCGCCAGCAGCCAAGATTTCGGTACCTACAATGAGCAGTTCTTC
abundance: NA; d_gene: TRBD1; len: 16; j_gene: TRBJ1-2; v_gene: TRBV4-1; CDR3aa: CASSHLGRDRNYGYTF; CDR3nt: TGCGCCAGCAGCCATCTAGGAAGGGACAGAAACTATGGCTACACCTTC
abundance: many; d_gene: TRBD2; len: 17; j_gene: TRBJ2-1; v_gene: TRBV5-1; CDR3aa: CASSFGLAGGSFDEQFF; CDR3nt: TGCGCCAGCAGCTTCGGACTAGCGGGGGGATCCTTCGATGAGCAGTTCTTC
abundance: NA; d_gene: NA; len: 18; j_gene: TRBJ2-1; v_gene: TRBV11-2; CDR3aa: CASSLEEDPRTRYNEQFF; CDR3nt: TGTGCCAGCAGCTTAGAGGAGGACCCGCGGACGAGGTACAATGAGCAGTTCTTC
abundance: NA; d_gene: NA; len: 10; j_gene: TRBJ1-6; v_gene: TRBV7-9; CDR3aa: CASSSGPLHF; CDR3nt: TGTGCCAGCAGCTCCGGCCCCCTCCACTTT
abundance: NA; d_gene: NA; len: 15; j_gene: TRBJ1-6; v_gene: TRBV4-1; CDR3aa: CASRAESSYNSPLHF; CDR3nt: TGCGCCAGCAGGGCAGAGAGCTCCTATAATTCACCCCTCCACTTT
abundance: many; d_gene: NA; len: 12; j_gene: TRBJ2-3; v_gene: TRBV12-3/TRBV12-4; CDR3aa: CASSFRTDTQYF; CDR3nt: TGTGCCAGCAGTTTTCGCACAGATACGCAGTATTTT
abundance: many; d_gene: NA; len: 15; j_gene: TRBJ1-4; v_gene: TRBV9; CDR3aa: CASSAESWPAEKLFF; CDR3nt: TGTGCCAGCAGCGCCGAGTCCTGGCCGGCGGAGAAACTGTTTTTT
abundance: many; d_gene: NA; len: 12; j_gene: TRBJ2-2; v_gene: TRBV29-1; CDR3aa: CSVELRPGELFF; CDR3nt: TGCAGCGTTGAATTAAGGCCCGGGGAGCTGTTTTTT
abundance: NA; d_gene: NA; len: 20; j_gene: TRBJ2-1; v_gene: TRBV12-1; CDR3aa: CANSRMVELKRGSSYNEQFF; CDR3nt: TGTGCCAACAGCAGAATGGTGGAATTGAAAAGGGGTAGCTCCTACAATGAGCAGTTCTTC
abundance: many; d_gene: NA; len: 14; j_gene: TRBJ2-1; v_gene: TRBV5-1; CDR3aa: CASSFRTIGNEQFF; CDR3nt: TGCGCCAGCAGCTTCCGGACTATAGGGAATGAGCAGTTCTTC
abundance: NA; d_gene: NA; len: 13; j_gene: TRBJ1-5; v_gene: TRBV6-2/TRBV6-3; CDR3aa: CASTRGSNQPQHF; CDR3nt: TGTGCCAGCACCAGAGGATCTAATCAGCCCCAGCATTTT
abundance: few; d_gene: NA; len: 14; j_gene: TRBJ2-3; v_gene: TRBV29-1; CDR3aa: CSVVGWGSTDTQYF; CDR3nt: TGCAGCGTTGTAGGGTGGGGGAGCACAGATACGCAGTATTTT
abundance: NA; d_gene: NA; len: 12; j_gene: TRBJ2-1; v_gene: TRBV19; CDR3aa: CASSMGYNEQFF; CDR3nt: TGTGCCAGTAGTATGGGCTACAATGAGCAGTTCTTC
abundance: many; d_gene: NA; len: 14; j_gene: TRBJ2-1; v_gene: TRBV19; CDR3aa: CASSIIRPKNEQFF; CDR3nt: TGTGCCAGTAGTATAATCAGGCCGAAAAATGAGCAGTTCTTC
abundance: few; d_gene: TRBD2; len: 13; j_gene: TRBJ2-1; v_gene: TRBV5-6; CDR3aa: CASSFSGGPRQFF; CDR3nt: TGTGCCAGCAGCTTCAGCGGGGGCCCAAGGCAGTTCTTC
abundance: NA; d_gene: NA; len: 11; j_gene: TRBJ2-7; v_gene: TRBV29-1; CDR3aa: CSALDSYEQYF; CDR3nt: TGCAGCGCTCTCGACTCCTACGAGCAGTACTTC
abundance: NA; d_gene: TRBD1; len: 17; j_gene: TRBJ2-5; v_gene: TRBV7-9; CDR3aa: CASTTGTGRLYQETQYF; CDR3nt: TGTGCCAGCACGACCGGGACAGGGCGTTTGTACCAAGAGACCCAGTACTTC
abundance: many; d_gene: NA; len: 13; j_gene: TRBJ2-1; v_gene: TRBV4-1; CDR3aa: CASSQAMNNEQFF; CDR3nt: TGCGCCAGCAGCCAAGCTATGAACAATGAGCAGTTCTTC